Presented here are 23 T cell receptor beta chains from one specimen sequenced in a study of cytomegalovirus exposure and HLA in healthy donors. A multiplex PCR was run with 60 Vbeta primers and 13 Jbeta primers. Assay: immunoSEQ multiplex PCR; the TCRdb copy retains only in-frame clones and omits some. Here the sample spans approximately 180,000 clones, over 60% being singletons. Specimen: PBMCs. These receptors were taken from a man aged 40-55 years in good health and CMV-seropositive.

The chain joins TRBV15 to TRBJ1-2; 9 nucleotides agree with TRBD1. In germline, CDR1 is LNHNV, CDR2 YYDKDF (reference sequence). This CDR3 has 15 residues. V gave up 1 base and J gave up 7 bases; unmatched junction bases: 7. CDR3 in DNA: TGTGCCACCAGCAGAGGGGGGGACAGGGCTGGTGGCTACACCTTC. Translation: CATSRGGDRAGGYTF.

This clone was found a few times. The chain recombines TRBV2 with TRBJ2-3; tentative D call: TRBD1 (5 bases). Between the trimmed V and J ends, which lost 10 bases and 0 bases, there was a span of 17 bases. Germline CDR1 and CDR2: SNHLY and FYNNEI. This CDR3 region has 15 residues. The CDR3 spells CATAARGGSTDTQYF. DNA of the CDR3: TGTGCCACCGCCGCAAGGGGTGGAAGCACAGATACGCAGTATTTT.

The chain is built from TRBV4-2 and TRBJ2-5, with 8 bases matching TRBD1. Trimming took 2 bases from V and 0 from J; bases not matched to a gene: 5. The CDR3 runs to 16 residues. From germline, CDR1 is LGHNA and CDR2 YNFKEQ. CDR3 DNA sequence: TGTGCCAGCAGCCAAATGGACAGGGTAAACCAAGAGACCCAGTACTTC. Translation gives CASSQMDRVNQETQYF.

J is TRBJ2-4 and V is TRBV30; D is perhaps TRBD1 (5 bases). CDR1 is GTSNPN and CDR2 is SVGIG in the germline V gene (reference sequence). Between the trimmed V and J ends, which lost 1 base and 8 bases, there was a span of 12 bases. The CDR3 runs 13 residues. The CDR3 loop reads CAWSGRVGDIQYF. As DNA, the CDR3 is TGTGCCTGGAGTGGCAGGGTTGGGGACATTCAGTACTTC.

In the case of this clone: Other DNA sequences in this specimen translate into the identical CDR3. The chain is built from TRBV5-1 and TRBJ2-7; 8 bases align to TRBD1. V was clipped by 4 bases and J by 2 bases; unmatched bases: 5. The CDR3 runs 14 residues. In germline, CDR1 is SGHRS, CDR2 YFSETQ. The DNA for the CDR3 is TGCGCCAGCAGCCTCGGACAGGGCGCCTACGAGCAGTACTTC. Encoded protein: CASSLGQGAYEQYF.

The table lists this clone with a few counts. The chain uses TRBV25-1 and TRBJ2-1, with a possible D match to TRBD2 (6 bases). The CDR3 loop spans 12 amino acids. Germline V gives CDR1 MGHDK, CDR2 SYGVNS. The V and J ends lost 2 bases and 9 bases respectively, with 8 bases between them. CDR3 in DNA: TGTGCCAGCAGTGAAGGGGGAGGTGAGCAGTTCTTC. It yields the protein CASSEGGGEQFF. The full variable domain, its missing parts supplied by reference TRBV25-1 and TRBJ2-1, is EADIYQTPRYLVIGTGKKITLECSQTMGHDKMYWYQQDPGMELHLIHYSYGVNSTEKGDLSSESTVSRIRTEHFPLTLESARPSHTSQYLCASSEGGGEQFFGPGTRLTVL.

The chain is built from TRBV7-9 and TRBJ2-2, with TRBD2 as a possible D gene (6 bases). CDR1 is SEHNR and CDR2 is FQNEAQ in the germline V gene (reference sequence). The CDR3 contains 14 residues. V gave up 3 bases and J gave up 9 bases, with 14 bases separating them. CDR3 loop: CASSFGQGGWELFF. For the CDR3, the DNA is TGTGCCAGCAGCTTCGGCCAGGGAGGCTGGGAGCTGTTTTTT.

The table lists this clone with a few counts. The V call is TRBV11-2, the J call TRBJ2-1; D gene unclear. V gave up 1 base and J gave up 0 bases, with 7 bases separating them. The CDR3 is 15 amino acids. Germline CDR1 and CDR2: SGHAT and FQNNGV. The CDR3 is CASSLAQSSYNEQFF. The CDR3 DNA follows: TGTGCCAGCAGCTTAGCACAAAGCTCCTACAATGAGCAGTTCTTC. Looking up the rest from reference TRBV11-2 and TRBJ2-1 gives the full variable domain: EAGVAQSPRYKIIEKRQSVAFWCNPISGHATLYWYQQILGQGPKLLIQFQNNGVVDDSQLPKDRFSAERLKGVDSTLKIQPAKLEDSAVYLCASSLAQSSYNEQFFGPGTRLTVL.

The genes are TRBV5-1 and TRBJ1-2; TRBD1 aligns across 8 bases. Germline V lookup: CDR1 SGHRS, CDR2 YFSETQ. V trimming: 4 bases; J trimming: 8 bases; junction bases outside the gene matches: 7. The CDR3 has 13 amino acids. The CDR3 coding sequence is TGCGCCAGCAGCCAGGACAGGGTAGGCGGCTACACCTTC. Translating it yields CASSQDRVGGYTF.

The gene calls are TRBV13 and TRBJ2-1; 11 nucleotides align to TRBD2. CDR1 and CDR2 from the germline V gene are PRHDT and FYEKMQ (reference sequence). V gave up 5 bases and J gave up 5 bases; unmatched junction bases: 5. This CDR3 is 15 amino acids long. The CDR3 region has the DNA TGTGCCAGCAGCCAAGGGACTAGCGGAGACAATGAGCAGTTCTTC. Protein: CASSQGTSGDNEQFF.

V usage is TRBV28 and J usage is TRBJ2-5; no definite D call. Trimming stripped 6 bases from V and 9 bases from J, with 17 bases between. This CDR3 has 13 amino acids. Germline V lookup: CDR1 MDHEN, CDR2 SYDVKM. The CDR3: CASSPSPTSSQYF. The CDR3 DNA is TGTGCCAGCAGCCCCTCCCCGACTTCGTCCCAGTACTTC.

The CDR3: CASSQNEASGTYEQYF. The CDR3 coding sequence is TGTGCCAGCAGCCAAAATGAAGCTAGCGGGACCTACGAGCAGTACTTC. The chain joins TRBV4-2 to TRBJ2-7, with TRBD2 identical over 9 bases. There are 16 residues in the CDR3. The germline V gene has CDR1 LGHNA and CDR2 YNFKEQ. The V and J ends lost 2 bases and 2 bases, in that order; junction bases with no gene match: 7.

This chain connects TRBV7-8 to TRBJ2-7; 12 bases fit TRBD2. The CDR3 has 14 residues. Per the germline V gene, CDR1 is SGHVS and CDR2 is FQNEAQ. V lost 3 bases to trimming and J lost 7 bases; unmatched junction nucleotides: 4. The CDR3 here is CASSLGLAGGEQYF. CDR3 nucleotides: TGTGCCAGCAGCTTGGGACTAGCGGGCGGGGAGCAGTACTTC.

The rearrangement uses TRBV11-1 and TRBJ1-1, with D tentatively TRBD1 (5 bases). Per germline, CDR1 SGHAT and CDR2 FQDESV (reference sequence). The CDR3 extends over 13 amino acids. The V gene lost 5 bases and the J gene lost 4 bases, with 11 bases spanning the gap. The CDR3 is CASSAQGTTEAFF. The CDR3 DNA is TGTGCCAGCAGCGCCCAGGGTACCACTGAAGCTTTCTTT.

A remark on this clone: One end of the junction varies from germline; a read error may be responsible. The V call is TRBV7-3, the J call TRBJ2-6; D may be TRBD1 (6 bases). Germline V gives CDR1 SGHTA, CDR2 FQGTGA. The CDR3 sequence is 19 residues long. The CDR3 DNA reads TGTGCCAGCAGCCAACCACAGGGACGTCGGAACTCTGGGGCCAACGGCCTGACTTTC. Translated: CASSQPQGRRNSGANGLTF.

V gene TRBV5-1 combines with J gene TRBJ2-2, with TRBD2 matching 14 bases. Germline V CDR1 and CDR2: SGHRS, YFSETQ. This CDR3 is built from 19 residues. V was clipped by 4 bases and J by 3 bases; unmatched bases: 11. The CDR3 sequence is CASSETPGLAGVYTGELFF. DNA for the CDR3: TGCGCCAGCAGCGAAACCCCGGGACTAGCGGGAGTGTACACCGGGGAGCTGTTTTTT.

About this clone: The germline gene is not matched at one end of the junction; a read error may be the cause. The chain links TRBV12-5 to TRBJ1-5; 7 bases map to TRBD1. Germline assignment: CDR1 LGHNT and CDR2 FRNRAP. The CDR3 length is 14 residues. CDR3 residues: CASVLGQSNQPQHF. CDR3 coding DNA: TGTGCTAGTGTTTTGGGACAGTCCAATCAGCCCCAGCATTTT.

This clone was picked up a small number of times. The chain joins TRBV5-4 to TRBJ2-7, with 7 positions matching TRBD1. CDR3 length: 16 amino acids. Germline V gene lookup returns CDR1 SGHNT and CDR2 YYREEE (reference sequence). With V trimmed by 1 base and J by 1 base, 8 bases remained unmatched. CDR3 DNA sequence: TGTGCCAGCAGCTTGCTCGGACAGGACCTTTCCTACGAGCAGTACTTC. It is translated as CASSLLGQDLSYEQYF.

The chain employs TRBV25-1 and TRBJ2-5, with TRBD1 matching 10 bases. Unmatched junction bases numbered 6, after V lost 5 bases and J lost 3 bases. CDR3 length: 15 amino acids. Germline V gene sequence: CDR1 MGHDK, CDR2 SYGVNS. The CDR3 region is CASSLTGTGEETQYF. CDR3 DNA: TGTGCCAGCAGTCTTACCGGGACAGGGGAAGAGACCCAGTACTTC.

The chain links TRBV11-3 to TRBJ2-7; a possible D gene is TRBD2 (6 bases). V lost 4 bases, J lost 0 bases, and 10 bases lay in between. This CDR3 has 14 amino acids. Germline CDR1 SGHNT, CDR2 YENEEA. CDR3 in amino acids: CASSSGLSSYEQYF. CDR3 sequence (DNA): TGTGCCAGCAGCTCAGGACTAAGCTCCTACGAGCAGTACTTC.

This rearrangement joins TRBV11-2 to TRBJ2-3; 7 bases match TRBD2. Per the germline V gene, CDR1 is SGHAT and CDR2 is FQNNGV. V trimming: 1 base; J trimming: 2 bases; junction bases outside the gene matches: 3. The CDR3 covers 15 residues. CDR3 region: CASSLGLAPTDTQYF. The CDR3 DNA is TGTGCCAGCAGCTTAGGACTAGCTCCCACAGATACGCAGTATTTT.

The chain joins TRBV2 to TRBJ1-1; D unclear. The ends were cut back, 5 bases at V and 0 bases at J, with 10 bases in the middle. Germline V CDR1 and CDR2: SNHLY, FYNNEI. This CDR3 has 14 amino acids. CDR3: CASSPRLMNTEAFF. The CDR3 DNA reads TGTGCCAGCAGTCCCCGACTGATGAACACTGAAGCTTTCTTT.

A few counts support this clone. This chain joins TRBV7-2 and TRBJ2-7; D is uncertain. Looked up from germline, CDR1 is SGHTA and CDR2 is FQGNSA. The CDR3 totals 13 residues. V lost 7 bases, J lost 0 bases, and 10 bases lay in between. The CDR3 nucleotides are TGTGCCAGCACTCTGGCAGTCTCCTACGAGCAGTACTTC. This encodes CASTLAVSYEQYF. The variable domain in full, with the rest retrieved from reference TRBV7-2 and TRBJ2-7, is GAGVSQSPSNKVTEKGKDVELRCDPISGHTALYWYRQSLGQGLEFLIYFQGNSAPDKSGLPSDRFSAERTGGSVSTLTIQRTQQEDSAVYLCASTLAVSYEQYFGPGTRLTVT.